This T cell receptor beta chain stems from a study of blood T cells in healthy people across ages. With a J-beta primer mix and a sample-barcoded 5' primer, a second PCR ran roughly 6 to 12 cycles. TCRdb itself ran the 5' RACE reads through MiXCR, one entry per CDR3 protein. Of over 600,000 distinct CDR3 sequences listed, 40% to 45% were seen once; the top ten hold 30%. J was trimmed by 2 bases and V by 11 bases; bases with no gene match: 22. CDR1 SNHLY and CDR2 FYNNEI come from the germline V gene. This CDR3 is 18 amino acids long. The draw of peripheral blood yielded ten milliliters from each donor.

What was sequenced was blood. The rearrangement uses TRBV2 and TRBJ2-5; 8 bases agree with TRBD2. The sequence derives from an elderly man in good health. The CDR3 sequence: CASKLNGGAGWHQETQYF. The CDR3, as DNA: TGTGCCTCCAAACTCAACGGGGGGGCAGGGTGGCATCAAGAGACCCAGTACTTC.